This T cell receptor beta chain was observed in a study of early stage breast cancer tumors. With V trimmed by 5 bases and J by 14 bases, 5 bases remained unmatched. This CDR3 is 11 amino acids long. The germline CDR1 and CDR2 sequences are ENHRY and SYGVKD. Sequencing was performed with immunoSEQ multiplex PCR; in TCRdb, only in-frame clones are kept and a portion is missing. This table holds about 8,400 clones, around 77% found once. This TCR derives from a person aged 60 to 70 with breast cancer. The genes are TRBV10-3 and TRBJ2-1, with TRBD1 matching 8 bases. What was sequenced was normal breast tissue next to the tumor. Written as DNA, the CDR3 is TGTGCCATCAGTCAGACAGGGGAAGAGTTCTTC. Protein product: CAISQTGEEFF.